These 8 T cell receptor beta chains originate from one sample sequenced in a study of cytomegalovirus exposure and HLA in healthy donors. PCR used 60 Vbeta primers and 13 Jbeta primers. Repertoires were generated with immunoSEQ multiplex PCR, while TCRdb's copy carries only in-frame clones and drops some. The sample shows 140,000 to 150,000 clones, approximately 80% of them seen only once. The source material was PBMCs. The source is a boy between 2 and 10 years old in good health and CMV-seronegative.

V usage is TRBV7-3 and J usage is TRBJ1-6; 7 nucleotides line up with TRBD1. Germline trimming cut 0 bases from V and 6 bases from J; bases unmatched to any gene: 2. The germline V gene has CDR1 SGHTA and CDR2 FQGTGA. CDR3 size: 15 residues. The CDR3 reads CASSLTGQLNSPLHF. CDR3 nucleotides: TGTGCCAGCAGCTTAACGGGACAGCTTAATTCACCCCTCCACTTT.

CDR3 sequence (DNA): TGTGCCAGCAGTGAATGGGGACAGGGGTATGGCTACACCTTC. It encodes CASSEWGQGYGYTF. The J gene is TRBJ1-2, the V gene TRBV25-1; 10 nucleotides agree with TRBD1. The CDR3 has 14 amino acids. V lost 1 base to trimming and J lost 5 bases; unmatched junction nucleotides: 1. The germline CDR1 and CDR2 sequences are MGHDK and SYGVNS.

V and J are TRBV27 and TRBJ2-1; 10 nucleotides align to TRBD2. Germline CDR1 reads MNHEY; CDR2 reads SMNVEV (reference sequence). The CDR3 loop spans 15 amino acids. Unmatched junction bases numbered 3, after V lost 0 bases and J lost 7 bases. CDR3 loop: CASSLSSGRVNEQFF. The CDR3 DNA reads TGTGCCAGCAGTTTATCCAGCGGGAGGGTAAATGAGCAGTTCTTC.

The V call is TRBV6-1, the J call TRBJ2-2, with D perhaps TRBD2 (6 bases). This CDR3 has 15 amino acids. Trimming left V 0 bases short and J 7 bases short, with 12 bases between. CDR1 is MNHNS, CDR2 SASEGT, per germline. CDR3 sequence reads: CASSEAGGTGGELFF. CDR3 DNA: TGTGCCAGCAGTGAAGCGGGCGGGACGGGCGGGGAGCTGTTTTTT.

The genes are TRBV7-9 and TRBJ2-5; 11 bases map to TRBD2. The J call is in doubt because the DNA end fits TRBJ2-7 better. CDR3 size: 16 residues. CDR1 and CDR2 (germline): SEHNR, FQNEAQ (reference sequence). The CDR3 here is CASSSATSGKVYEQYF. Here the CDR3 DNA reads TGTGCCAGCAGCTCCGCGACTAGCGGGAAGGTCTACGAGCAGTACTTC.

The gene calls are TRBV5-4 and TRBJ2-7, with D perhaps TRBD2 (5 bases). This CDR3 contains 12 residues. The germline gives CDR1 SGHNT, CDR2 YYREEE (reference sequence). Trimming took off 4 bases at V and 2 bases at J, with 7 bases between the two ends. In DNA form, the CDR3 reads TGTGCCAGCAGCATCGGGACCTACGAGCAGTACTTC. The encoded protein is CASSIGTYEQYF.

This rearrangement joins TRBV28 to TRBJ2-1; 7 bases align to TRBD1. This CDR3 has 17 amino acids. With V trimmed by 5 bases and J by 4 bases, 14 bases remained unmatched. CDR1 and CDR2 (germline): MDHEN, SYDVKM. DNA for the CDR3: TGTGCCAGCAGTCCCCCGGGACAGATAATTCCTTACAATGAGCAGTTCTTC. This sequence encodes CASSPPGQIIPYNEQFF.

The chain links TRBV6-1 to TRBJ2-3, with TRBD2 identical over 13 bases. Germline V gene lookup returns CDR1 MNHNS and CDR2 SASEGT. With 2 bases clipped from V and 3 bases from J, the junction kept 8 bases outside the gene matches. This CDR3 is 18 amino acids long. The CDR3 coding sequence is TGTGCCAGCAGTGAACTACTAGCGGGAGGGCCTGGAACAGATACGCAGTATTTT. The encoded protein is CASSELLAGGPGTDTQYF.